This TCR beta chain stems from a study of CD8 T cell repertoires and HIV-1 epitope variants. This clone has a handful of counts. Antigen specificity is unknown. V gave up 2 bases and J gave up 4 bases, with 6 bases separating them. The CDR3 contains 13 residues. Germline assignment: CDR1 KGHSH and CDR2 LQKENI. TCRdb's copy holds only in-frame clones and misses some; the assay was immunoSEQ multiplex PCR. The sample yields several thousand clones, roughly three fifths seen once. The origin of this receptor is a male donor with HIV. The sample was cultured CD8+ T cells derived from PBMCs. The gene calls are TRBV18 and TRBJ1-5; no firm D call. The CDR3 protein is CASSPDPNQPQHF. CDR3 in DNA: TGTGCCAGCTCACCAGATCCTAATCAGCCCCAGCATTTT. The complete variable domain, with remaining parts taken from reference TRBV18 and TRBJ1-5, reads NAGVMQNPRHLVRRRGQEARLRCSPMKGHSHVYWYRQLPEEGLKFMVYLQKENIIDESGMPKERFSAEFPKEGPSILRIQQVVRGDSAAYFCASSPDPNQPQHFGDGTRLSIL.